This T cell receptor (beta chain) emerged from a study of cytomegalovirus exposure and HLA in healthy donors. Germline V CDR1 and CDR2: SGHNT, YYREEE (reference sequence). The CDR3 loop spans 15 amino acids. The germline V and J ends were trimmed by 4 bases and 4 bases, with 15 bases remaining between them. The protocol was immunoSEQ multiplex PCR, while the TCRdb copy is restricted to in-frame clones and leaves out a portion. Among approximately 99,000 clones listed, 90% to 96% were seen once. The chain uses TRBV5-4 and TRBJ2-1; tentatively, D is TRBD1 (6 bases). Source material: PBMCs. This TCR was sampled from a woman aged 18-35 years in good health and CMV-seronegative. CDR3 amino acids: CASSLRGGPYNEQFF. CDR3 DNA sequence: TGTGCCAGCAGCCTCAGAGGGGGTCCGTACAATGAGCAGTTCTTC.